Shown below are 14 T cell receptor beta chains from a single sample sequenced in a study of T cell repertoires in cytomegalovirus infection. The antigens of these receptors remain unknown. TCRdb reprocessed the reads via MiXCR and lists one record per CDR3 protein. In the table there are about 900,000 distinct CDR3 sequences, less than 35% of which are singletons. This sample comprised cultured CD8+ T cells from PBMCs, obtained from culture after CMV antigen stimulation. Source of these receptors: a human donor in good health (CMV status not recorded). Some clones in this sample may be carry-over from other donors' samples.

V usage is TRBV19 and J usage is TRBJ1-5, with 7 bases identical to TRBD1. This CDR3 region has 19 residues. Per the germline V gene, CDR1 is LNHDA and CDR2 is SQIVND (reference sequence). V trimming: 6 bases; J trimming: 5 bases; junction bases outside the gene matches: 22. CDR3 DNA: TGTGCCAGTAGCCGGATCCGGGACAGATTGCTTCCCCTTTATCAGCCCCAGCATTTT. This codes for CASSRIRDRLLPLYQPQHF.

The gene calls are TRBV12-3 or TRBV12-4 and TRBJ2-1; a possible D gene is TRBD2 (6 bases). V was shortened by 4 bases and J by 6 bases, with 16 bases between the two germline ends. The CDR3 is 15 amino acids. This CDR3 reads CASSSVQRAPNEQFF. In DNA form, the CDR3 reads TGTGCCAGCAGTTCGGTGCAGCGGGCACCCAATGAGCAGTTCTTC.

This clonotype was seen only a few times. The chain has TRBV5-1 and TRBJ1-2; TRBD1 aligns across 7 bases. Trimming took 0 bases from V and 6 from J; bases not matched to a gene: 8. CDR1 is SGHRS, CDR2 YFSETQ, per germline. The CDR3 loop spans 15 amino acids. The CDR3 DNA sequence: TGCGCCAGCAGCTTGGGGGAGACAGGGAATAATGGCTACACCTTC. Protein sequence: CASSLGETGNNGYTF. Full variable domain (missing parts from reference TRBV5-1 and TRBJ1-2): KAGVTQTPRYLIKTRGQQVTLSCSPISGHRSVSWYQQTPGQGLQFLFEYFSETQRNKGNFPGRFSGRQFSNSRSEMNVSTLELGDSALYLCASSLGETGNNGYTFGSGTRLTVV.

The chain links TRBV14 to TRBJ1-2; no firm D call. The germline V gene encodes CDR1 SGHDN and CDR2 FVKESK. Trimming removed 2 bases from V and 5 bases from J, with 9 bases in between. This CDR3 comprises 13 residues. DNA for the CDR3: TGTGCCAGCAGCCAATCAACGGGATATGGCTACACCTTC. Amino acid sequence: CASSQSTGYGYTF.

The V call is TRBV7-3, the J call TRBJ2-4; 10 positions agree with TRBD1. After removal of 5 bases from V and 1 base from J, the junction contained 5 bases not matched to a gene. CDR1 is SGHTA, CDR2 FQGTGA, per germline. CDR3 length: 16 residues. CDR3 DNA sequence: TGTGCCAGCAGCGCGACAGGGGGCCAGGCCAAAAACATTCAGTACTTC. Translation gives CASSATGGQAKNIQYF.

Remarks on this clonotype: A single base separates this from a much larger clone, so it may be a read error. The chain uses TRBV2 and TRBJ1-1; D is perhaps TRBD1 (6 bases). Germline CDR1 reads SNHLY; CDR2 reads FYNNEI. This CDR3 contains 13 residues. Trimming stripped 3 bases from V and 3 bases from J, with 8 bases between. CDR3 sequence reads: CASSEAGDTEAFF. The CDR3 DNA follows: TGTGCCAGCAGTGAGGCAGGGGACACTGAAGCTTTCTTT.

The V gene is TRBV20-1, the J gene TRBJ1-2, with 7 bases lining up with TRBD1. There are 17 residues in the CDR3. The trim removed 0 bases at V and 4 bases at J, leaving 14 bases unmatched. Germline assignment: CDR1 DFQATT and CDR2 SNEGSKA (reference sequence). CDR3: CSAREQSLTGYGYGYTF. The CDR3 DNA reads TGCAGTGCTAGAGAGCAGTCGTTGACAGGGTACGGCTATGGCTACACCTTC.

The chain carries TRBV29-1 and TRBJ1-3; a possible D gene is TRBD1 (5 bases). This CDR3 comprises 14 residues. V was clipped by 0 bases and J by 2 bases, with 8 bases between them. Per germline, CDR1 SQVTM and CDR2 ANQGSEA. CDR3 DNA: TGCAGCGTTGAAGAAGGGGAAACTGGAAACACCATATATTTT. Encoded protein: CSVEEGETGNTIYF. Full variable domain (missing parts from reference TRBV29-1 and TRBJ1-3): SAVISQKPSRDICQRGTSLTIQCQVDSQVTMMFWYRQQPGQSLTLIATANQGSEATYESGFVIDKFPISRPNLTFSTLTVSNMSPEDSSIYLCSVEEGETGNTIYFGEGSWLTVV.

The V gene is TRBV5-1, the J gene TRBJ2-6; the D gene is possibly TRBD2 (6 bases). V lost 0 bases to trimming and J lost 3 bases, with 19 bases between them. Germline V gene sequence: CDR1 SGHRS, CDR2 YFSETQ. The CDR3 runs to 19 residues. The CDR3 coding sequence is TGCGCCAGCAGCTTGGAGTGGTCTTTGCGGGGCGGTGGGGCCAACGTCCTGACTTTC. Amino acids: CASSLEWSLRGGGANVLTF.

This clonotype was detected many times. The rearrangement joins TRBV7-6 to TRBJ2-1; D is unresolved. Trimming took 1 base from V and 4 from J, leaving 11 bases between them. The CDR3 spans 15 residues. Germline V gene sequence: CDR1 SGHVS, CDR2 FNYEAQ. Here the CDR3 reads CASSLVAVLYNEQFF. The CDR3, as DNA: TGTGCCAGCAGCTTAGTGGCAGTTCTATACAATGAGCAGTTCTTC.

The V and J genes are TRBV2 and TRBJ2-7, with 11 positions matching TRBD1. Germline assignment: CDR1 SNHLY and CDR2 FYNNEI. The CDR3 runs 15 residues. V was pared by 5 bases and J by 1 base, with 4 bases of the junction left unmatched. This CDR3 is CASSLDRGRSYEQYV. CDR3 sequence (DNA): TGTGCCAGCAGTCTGGACAGGGGGCGATCCTACGAGCAGTACGTC.

The chain employs TRBV10-3 and TRBJ2-5; D remains unclear. This CDR3 region has 15 residues. V was clipped by 2 bases and J by 3 bases, with 13 bases between them. Germline CDR1 is ENHRY and CDR2 is SYGVKD. The CDR3 coding sequence is TGTGCCATCAGTGAGGGGATGGGCGTTGAAGAGACCCAGTACTTC. Translation gives CAISEGMGVEETQYF.

About this clonotype itself: A single base separates this from a much larger clone, so it may be a read error. The V gene is TRBV7-2, the J gene TRBJ1-6; no definite D call. There are 14 residues in the CDR3. Germline values: CDR1 SGHTA, CDR2 FQGNSA. This CDR3 is CACSSRTANSPLHF. The CDR3 DNA follows: TGTGCCTGCAGCTCGCGAACTGCGAATTCACCCCTCCACTTT.

This rearrangement joins TRBV5-1 to TRBJ1-2; weak D call: TRBD1 (6 bases). The CDR3 sequence is 14 residues long. Trimming cost V 4 bases and J 5 bases, with 15 bases left between them. Looked up from germline, CDR1 is SGHRS and CDR2 is YFSETQ. CDR3 in amino acids: CASSTGRGRYGYTF. In DNA form, the CDR3 reads TGCGCCAGCAGCACGGGCAGGGGAAGGTATGGCTACACCTTC.